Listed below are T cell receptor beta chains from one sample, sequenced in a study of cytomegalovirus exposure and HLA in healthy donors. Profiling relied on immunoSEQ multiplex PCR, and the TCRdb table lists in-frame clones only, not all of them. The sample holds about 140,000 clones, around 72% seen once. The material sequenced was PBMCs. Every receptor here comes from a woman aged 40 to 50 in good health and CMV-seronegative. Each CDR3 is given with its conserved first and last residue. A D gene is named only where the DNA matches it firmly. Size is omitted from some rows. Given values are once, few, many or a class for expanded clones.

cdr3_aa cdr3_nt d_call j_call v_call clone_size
CASSEGLNTEAFF TGTGCCAGCAGTGAGGGCTTGAACACTGAAGCTTTCTTT . TRBJ1-1 TRBV2 few
CASSLALAGGPGETQYF TGCGCCAGCAGCTTGGCTTTAGCGGGGGGGCCGGGTGAGACCCAGTACTTC TRBD2 TRBJ2-5 TRBV5-1 once
CASSLTGARGGAFF TGCGCCAGCAGCTTAACAGGGGCGCGGGGGGGAGCTTTCTTT TRBD1 TRBJ1-1 TRBV4-3 .
CASSYGGVTEAFF TGTGCCAGCAGTTACGGGGGCGTCACTGAAGCTTTCTTT . TRBJ1-1 TRBV6-6 few
CASSFISGETGELFF TGTGCCAGCAGCTTTATTTCCGGAGAAACCGGGGAGCTGTTTTTT . TRBJ2-2 TRBV7-2 .
CASGTGSGNTIYF TGTGCCAGCGGGACAGGGTCTGGAAACACCATATATTTT TRBD1 TRBJ1-3 TRBV27 .
CASSLGKGQGIPNQPQHF TGTGCCAGCAGCTTGGGTAAAGGACAGGGAATTCCCAATCAGCCCCAGCATTTT TRBD1 TRBJ1-5 TRBV5-6 .
CASSLDSNTGELFF TGCGCCAGCAGCTTGGATAGTAACACCGGGGAGCTGTTTTTT . TRBJ2-2 TRBV5-1 .
CASSFYRGGGNTIYF TGTGCCAGCAGTTTTTACAGGGGAGGTGGAAACACCATATATTTT TRBD1 TRBJ1-3 TRBV5-6 .
CASSVDPGVPPGELFF TGTGCCAGCAGCGTAGATCCAGGGGTGCCCCCCGGGGAGCTGTTTTTT . TRBJ2-2 TRBV9 once
CSVGQYNEQFF TGCAGCGTTGGACAGTACAATGAGCAGTTCTTC . TRBJ2-1 TRBV29-1 .
CASSQEYQVTGELFF TGCGCCAGCAGCCAAGAATATCAGGTGACCGGGGAGCTGTTTTTT . TRBJ2-2 TRBV4-1 .
CASSQDRGRVEKLFF TGTGCCAGCAGCCAGGACAGGGGGCGCGTAGAAAAACTGTTTTTT TRBD1 TRBJ1-4 TRBV7-2 few
CASSSRLGDNEQFF TGTGCCAGCAGCTCCCGCTTAGGGGACAATGAGCAGTTCTTC . TRBJ2-1 TRBV7-3 .
CASSLEPGVNTEAFF TGTGCCAGCAGCTTGGAGCCAGGGGTGAACACTGAAGCTTTCTTT . TRBJ1-1 TRBV5-6 .
CASSLGGSPQETQYF TGCGCCAGCAGCTTGGGGGGCAGCCCTCAAGAGACCCAGTACTTC . TRBJ2-5 TRBV5-1 once
CASTNDRGRSEAFF TGTGCCAGCACCAACGACAGGGGGAGGTCTGAAGCTTTCTTT TRBD1 TRBJ1-1 TRBV28 .
CASSVESGVLGETQYF TGTGCCAGCAGCGTAGAAAGCGGGGTCCTAGGGGAGACCCAGTACTTC TRBD2 TRBJ2-5 TRBV9 .
CASSLGGRTEAFF TGTGCCAGCAGCTTGGGAGGGCGGACTGAAGCTTTCTTT . TRBJ1-1 TRBV5-6 few
CASSFPGQGDGYTF TGTGCCAGCAGCTTCCCGGGACAGGGAGATGGCTACACCTTC TRBD1 TRBJ1-2 TRBV7-6 .
CASGPGTGVVFSYEQYF TGTGCTAGTGGTCCGGGGACGGGGGTCGTTTTCTCCTACGAGCAGTACTTC . TRBJ2-7 TRBV12-5 few
CASSEYYDSSIGYTF TGTGCCAGCAGTGAATATTACGACAGCTCTATCGGCTACACCTTC . TRBJ1-2 TRBV25-1 .
CASSLGAGPAGAQYF TGTGCCAGCAGCTTGGGAGCCGGTCCGGCGGGGGCCCAGTACTTC TRBD2 TRBJ2-5 TRBV5-4 .
CASSLEGLADTQYF TGCGCCAGCAGCTTGGAAGGACTAGCGGATACGCAGTATTTT TRBD2 TRBJ2-3 TRBV5-1 .
CASSKALDRLSSYNEQFF TGTGCCAGCAGCAAAGCGCTGGACAGGCTAAGCTCCTACAATGAGCAGTTCTTC . TRBJ2-1 TRBV21-1 .
CASSLEVAGGGGYTF TGTGCCAGCAGCTTAGAAGTGGCAGGGGGCGGTGGCTACACCTTC TRBD1 TRBJ1-2 TRBV7-6 .
CSVGRGPNTEAFF TGCAGCGTTGGAAGGGGTCCGAACACTGAAGCTTTCTTT . TRBJ1-1 TRBV29-1 .
CASSLAPSGSGANVLTF TGTGCCAGCAGCTTAGCCCCCAGTGGCTCTGGGGCCAACGTCCTGACTTTC . TRBJ2-6 TRBV7-2 .